These T cell receptor beta chains were read from a single sample in a study of T cell repertoires in cytomegalovirus infection. Their antigens remain unidentified. TCRdb re-derived calls from the reads in MiXCR, one entry per CDR3 protein. The sample lists 830,000 or so distinct CDR3 sequences, 32% occurring once. The specimen comprised cultured CD8+ T cells from PBMCs, sampled from culture after CMV antigen stimulation. The receptors originated from a human donor in good health (CMV status not recorded). Some clones in this sample may be carry-over from other donors' samples. Each CDR3 is given with its conserved first and last residue. Each record gives: J gene, clone size, V gene, D gene, CDR3 protein, CDR3 DNA. A D gene is named only where the DNA matches it firmly. Clone size is given for some rows only: seen once, a few or many times, or a class if the clone is expanded.

TRBJ2-1,few,TRBV10-3,NA,CAIRKSLPVGDYNEQFF,TGTGCCATCAGGAAGTCACTCCCGGTCGGGGACTACAATGAGCAGTTCTTC
TRBJ2-3,few,TRBV12-3/TRBV12-4,NA,CASSLHRADTQYF,TGTGCCAGCAGTTTACACAGGGCAGATACGCAGTATTTT
TRBJ1-1,NA,TRBV19,NA,CASRLTDNEGNTEAFF,TGTGCCAGTAGACTGACAGACAACGAGGGGAACACTGAAGCTTTCTTT
TRBJ1-5,few,TRBV12-3/TRBV12-4,NA,CASSLDLGRNQPQHF,TGTGCCAGCAGTTTAGATTTGGGTAGGAATCAGCCCCAGCATTTT
TRBJ2-5,NA,TRBV20-1,NA,CSASSTLVGVGETQYF,TGTAGTGCTAGCTCCACCCTCGTGGGGGTCGGAGAGACCCAGTACTTC
TRBJ2-5,NA,TRBV4-1,NA,CASSQATGGVETQYF,TGCGCCAGCAGCCAAGCTACAGGGGGGGTGGAGACCCAGTACTTC
TRBJ2-2,NA,TRBV6-2/TRBV6-3,NA,CASSYNREGTGELFF,TGTGCCAGCAGCTATAACAGGGAAGGGACCGGGGAGCTGTTTTTT
TRBJ1-5,NA,TRBV12-5,NA,CASGLDQDRPQHF,TGTGCTAGTGGTTTGGATCAGGATAGGCCCCAGCATTTT
TRBJ2-2,few,TRBV4-1,NA,CASSQTTGRTGELFF,TGCGCCAGCAGCCAGACTACAGGGAGGACCGGGGAGCTGTTTTTT
TRBJ1-2,few,TRBV29-1,NA,CSVPGPNYGYTF,TGCAGCGTCCCCGGGCCCAACTATGGCTACACCTTC
TRBJ1-2,NA,TRBV9,TRBD1,CASSAPGGAGGYTF,TGTGCCAGCAGCGCCCCAGGGGGCGCGGGTGGCTACACCTTC
TRBJ2-3,NA,TRBV27,TRBD2,CASSEALAGHTDTRYF,TGTGCCAGCAGTGAAGCGCTAGCGGGGCACACAGATACGCGGTATTTT
TRBJ2-3,many,TRBV6-1,TRBD2,CASRITPGTTSTDTQYF,TGTGCCAGCAGGATAACACCAGGGACTACTAGCACAGATACGCAGTATTTT
TRBJ2-4,NA,TRBV10-3,NA,CAISEGLAKNIQYF,TGTGCCATCAGTGAGGGGTTAGCCAAAAACATTCAGTACTTC
TRBJ1-5,many,TRBV2,NA,CASSEGGQPQHF,TGTGCCAGCAGCGAGGGGGGACAGCCCCAGCATTTT
TRBJ1-2,NA,TRBV5-1,TRBD1,CASSEQGVRYGYTF,TGCGCCAGCAGCGAACAGGGGGTGCGCTATGGCTACACCTTC
TRBJ2-7,NA,TRBV5-4,NA,CASSPAEEGGAYEQYF,TGTGCCAGCAGCCCGGCGGAGGAGGGGGGAGCCTACGAGCAGTACTTC
TRBJ2-7,few,TRBV7-9,TRBD1,CASSPATGDEQYF,TGTGCCAGCAGCCCGGCGACAGGGGACGAGCAGTACTTC
TRBJ1-1,few,TRBV18,TRBD1,CASSPPITGDMNTEAFF,TGTGCCAGCTCACCACCGATAACAGGGGACATGAACACTGAAGCTTTCTTT
TRBJ2-1,NA,TRBV19,NA,CASMDSDGYNEQFF,TGTGCCAGTATGGACAGCGACGGCTACAATGAGCAGTTCTTC
TRBJ2-7,once,TRBV2,TRBD1,CASSEVGQEFFYEQYF,TGTGCCAGCAGTGAAGTCGGACAGGAGTTCTTCTACGAGCAGTACTTC
TRBJ2-3,few,TRBV6-2/TRBV6-3,TRBD2,CASSYLRGVRLTDTQYF,TGTGCCAGCAGTTACCTTCGGGGGGTAAGGCTGACAGATACGCAGTATTTT
TRBJ2-3,few,TRBV19,TRBD2,CASSIDPPSGGTQYF,TGTGCCAGTAGTATAGACCCTCCTAGCGGTGGTACGCAGTATTTT
TRBJ1-5,NA,TRBV4-1,NA,CASSRSRDSNQPQHF,TGCGCCAGCAGCCGCTCCCGGGATAGCAATCAGCCCCAGCATTTT
TRBJ1-2,NA,TRBV20-1,NA,CSARDWPGEGDYTF,TGCAGTGCTAGAGATTGGCCAGGGGAAGGCGACTACACCTTC
TRBJ1-5,once,TRBV27,NA,CASSPISQDQPQHF,TGTGCCAGCAGCCCAATATCCCAGGATCAGCCCCAGCATTTT
TRBJ2-1,NA,TRBV6-1,NA,CASSEGLGLGNEQFF,TGTGCCAGCAGTGAAGGACTAGGGCTCGGCAATGAGCAGTTCTTC
TRBJ1-4,few,TRBV12-3/TRBV12-4,TRBD1,CASSSFRDRDNEKLFF,TGTGCCAGCAGTTCTTTCCGGGACAGGGATAATGAAAAACTGTTTTTT
TRBJ2-1,few,TRBV2,NA,CATDQGNEQFF,TGTGCCACCGATCAGGGCAATGAGCAGTTCTTC
TRBJ1-2,few,TRBV7-9,NA,CASSDSGKNYGYTF,TGTGCCAGCAGTGACTCCGGGAAAAACTATGGCTACACCTTC
TRBJ2-1,many,TRBV7-6,NA,CASSLRTNSYNEQFF,TGTGCCAGCAGCTTAAGGACTAACTCCTACAATGAGCAGTTCTTC
TRBJ2-3,few,TRBV7-6,NA,CASSPESGSTDTQYF,TGTGCCAGCAGCCCCGAGAGCGGGAGCACAGATACGCAGTATTTT
TRBJ2-3,NA,TRBV6-1,NA,CASSDRLTPFNTDTQYF,TGTGCCAGCAGTGATAGATTGACACCCTTTAACACAGATACGCAGTATTTT
TRBJ2-2,few,TRBV4-2,NA,CASSQELVTGELFF,TGTGCCAGCAGCCAGGAACTAGTCACCGGGGAGCTGTTTTTT